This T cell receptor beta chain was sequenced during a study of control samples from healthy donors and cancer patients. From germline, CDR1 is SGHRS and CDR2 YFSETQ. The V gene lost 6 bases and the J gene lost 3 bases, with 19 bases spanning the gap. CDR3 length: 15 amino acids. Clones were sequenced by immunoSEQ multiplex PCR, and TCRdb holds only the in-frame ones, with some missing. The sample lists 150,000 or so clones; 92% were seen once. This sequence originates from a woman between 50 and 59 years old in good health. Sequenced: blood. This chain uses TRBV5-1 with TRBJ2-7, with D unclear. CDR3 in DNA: TGCGCCAGCATGGGGTCCTCCCGGGCTGGCTACGAGCAGTACTTC. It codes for CASMGSSRAGYEQYF.